This T cell receptor beta chain was sequenced during a study of cytomegalovirus exposure and HLA in healthy donors. A multiplex PCR was run with 60 Vbeta primers and 13 Jbeta primers. Libraries were prepared by immunoSEQ multiplex PCR; TCRdb keeps only in-frame clonotypes and omits some of them. The data contain 120,000 or so clones, roughly four fifths of them singletons. The study's findings and limits: Excluded were some V segments that proved indistinguishable, including TRBV6-2 and TRBV6-3. When a later analysis was performed, an Asian-associated ancestry cluster reportedly had fewer N-insertions than the roughly 670-donor mean. Cytomegalovirus-associated status was assigned to about 170 TCR beta chains. At a 0.05 false discovery rate, a later analysis found 15,000 to 20,000 TCR beta sequences to be associated with HLA alleles.

The CDR3 covers 12 residues. As concerns this clone: The antigen is not known.

This clonotype was obtained from a man in his forties in good health and CMV-seronegative. The sequencing sample was made of PBMCs. J is TRBJ1-2 and V is TRBV21-1; the table's D call of TRBD1 was not tested on the DNA. TRBV21-1 is a pseudogene segment. The CDR3 loop reads CASSRTGYGYTF. The CDR3 nucleotides read TGTGCCAGCAGCAGGACAGGGTATGGCTACACCTTC.